Below, 8 T cell receptor beta chains from the same sample are listed, as sequenced in a study of CD8+CD57+ T cells in acquired aplastic anemia. Patients who underwent sequencing had shown CD8+CD57+ cell expansion by flow cytometry. Genomic DNA acted as the template from which TCR beta VDJ combination and CDR3 sequence profiling were carried out. TCRdb recomputed calls from the reads with MiXCR, one row per CDR3 protein. This table has under 500,000 distinct CDR3 sequences, more than 25% appearing once. Sequenced material: sorted CD4+, CD8+, or CD8+CD57+ T cells (not recorded which) from PBMCs. The receptors here all came from a human donor with aplastic anemia.

V gene TRBV20-1 combines with J gene TRBJ2-1; D may be TRBD1 (6 bases). The CDR3 runs 13 residues. CDR1 is DFQATT, CDR2 SNEGSKA, per germline (reference sequence). Trimming stripped 7 bases from V and 5 bases from J, with 15 bases between. The CDR3, as DNA: TGCAGTGTAAGGGACACAGCGAACAATGAGCAGTTCTTC. This encodes CSVRDTANNEQFF.

The chain joins TRBV24-1 to TRBJ2-1; TRBD1 is a possible D gene (5 bases). The germline gives CDR1 KGHDR, CDR2 SFDVKD. This CDR3 has 15 residues. Trimming cost V 11 bases and J 0 bases, with 16 bases left between them. CDR3 sequence: CASSADGASYNEQFF. CDR3 DNA: TGTGCCAGCAGCGCCGATGGGGCCTCCTACAATGAGCAGTTCTTC.

As regards this clonotype: The CDR3 ends on some other residue instead of the conserved phenylalanine or tryptophan, so this is likely a read error. The V gene is TRBV25-1, the J gene TRBJ1-1, with D possibly TRBD1 on 6 matching bases. V lost 4 bases and J lost 5, with 14 bases in between. Germline assignment: CDR1 MGHDK and CDR2 SYGVNS. CDR3 length: 14 amino acids. CDR3 sequence reads: CASSGTGWKTEAFL. CDR3 DNA: TGTGCCAGCAGTGGTACAGGGTGGAAAACTGAAGCTTTCCTT.

This clonotype was seen ten or more times. The chain is built from TRBV16 and TRBJ1-5; a weak D match, TRBD1 (5 bases). This CDR3 has 15 residues. V was shortened by 0 bases and J by 4 bases, with 10 bases between the two germline ends. The V gene's germline CDR1 is KGHSY and CDR2 FQNENV. The CDR3 loop reads CASSQSGDRNQPQHF. DNA of the CDR3: TGTGCCAGCAGCCAATCTGGGGACCGAAATCAGCCCCAGCATTTT.

The V gene is TRBV6-5, the J gene TRBJ2-7; 12 bases are a match to TRBD2. V lost 4 bases to trimming and J lost 3 bases; unmatched junction nucleotides: 4. This CDR3 spans 15 amino acids. Germline lookup yields CDR1 MNHEY and CDR2 SVGAGI. CDR3 coding DNA: TGTGCCAGCAGTTCTAGCGGGGGGGTCCTCTACGAGCAGTACTTC. Its translation: CASSSSGGVLYEQYF.

This chain links TRBV15 with TRBJ2-7; D remains unclear. In germline, CDR1 is LNHNV, CDR2 YYDKDF (reference sequence). This CDR3 spans 13 amino acids. The V and J ends lost 3 bases and 3 bases respectively, with 9 bases between them. CDR3 loop: CATSRPDGYEQYF. DNA for the CDR3: TGTGCCACCAGCAGGCCGGACGGCTACGAGCAGTACTTC.

The sample holds many counts of this clonotype. The chain couples TRBV24-1 to TRBJ1-2; the D is unclear. Germline CDR1 reads KGHDR; CDR2 reads SFDVKD. V was cut by 3 bases and J by 8 bases, with 21 bases left in between. This CDR3 region has 16 residues. CDR3 nucleotide sequence: TGTGCCACCAGTGATCCGTCACTCTCGGTGAAGGCGGGCTACACCTTC. Translating gives CATSDPSLSVKAGYTF.

CDR3 protein: CASNRPANTEAFF. CDR3 bases: TGTGCCAGTAACCGTCCAGCGAACACTGAAGCTTTCTTT. The chain joins TRBV19 to TRBJ1-1; no definite D call. The CDR3 runs 13 residues. Germline V CDR1 and CDR2: LNHDA, SQIVND (reference sequence). Trimming stripped 7 bases from V and 1 base from J, with 10 bases between.